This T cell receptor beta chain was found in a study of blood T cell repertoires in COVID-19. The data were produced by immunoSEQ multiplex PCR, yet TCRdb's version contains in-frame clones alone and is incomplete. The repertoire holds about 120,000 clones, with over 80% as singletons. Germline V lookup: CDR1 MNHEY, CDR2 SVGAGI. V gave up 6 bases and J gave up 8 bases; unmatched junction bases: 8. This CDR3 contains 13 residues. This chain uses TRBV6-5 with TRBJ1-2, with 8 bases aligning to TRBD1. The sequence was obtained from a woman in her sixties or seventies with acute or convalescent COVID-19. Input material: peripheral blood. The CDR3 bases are TGTGCCAGCAGAGAGACAGGGGAAAAAGGCTACACCTTC. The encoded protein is CASRETGEKGYTF.